Following are 25 T cell receptor beta chains from one sample sequenced in a study of shared clonotypes between healthy human individuals. TCRdb keeps only in-frame clones here, not all; method: immunoSEQ multiplex PCR. The repertoire holds hundreds of thousands of clones, with 72% as singletons. Sequencing input: memory CD4+ T cells sorted from blood. Subset in this sample: CD45RA-negative fraction. The source of these receptors is a woman between 25 and 40 years old in good health.

A note on this clone: This CDR3 is also generated by other DNA sequences in the sample. The V gene is TRBV2, the J gene TRBJ2-1; D uncertain. Trimming took 4 bases from V and 7 from J, leaving 5 bases between them. The CDR3 has 11 residues. CDR1 is SNHLY and CDR2 is FYNNEI in the germline V gene. CDR3 coding DNA: TGTGCCAGCAGTGGGGCAAATGAGCAGTTCTTC. As protein: CASSGANEQFF.

The chain employs TRBV28 and TRBJ1-4; unclear D gene. Germline V gene sequence: CDR1 MDHEN, CDR2 SYDVKM. The CDR3 has 13 amino acids. V was clipped by 6 bases and J by 3 bases, with 8 bases between them. The CDR3 DNA reads as TGTGCCAGCAGGGAGGCGGCTAATGAAAAACTGTTTTTT. This encodes CASREAANEKLFF.

The chain joins TRBV5-1 to TRBJ2-5, with no clear D. V lost 2 bases and J lost 5, with 10 bases in between. Germline assignment: CDR1 SGHRS and CDR2 YFSETQ. This CDR3 comprises 13 residues. CDR3 loop: CASSFSSMETQYF. The CDR3 DNA reads as TGCGCCAGCAGCTTCTCTTCGATGGAGACCCAGTACTTC.

The CDR3 DNA follows: TGTGCCAGCAGTACCCCCCTTTGGCGGGTGAGCTCCTACGAGCAGTACTTC. This encodes CASSTPLWRVSSYEQYF. This sequence joins TRBV28 and TRBJ2-7; D is possibly TRBD2 (5 bases). The length of the CDR3 is 17 residues. Germline V gene data show CDR1 as MDHEN and CDR2 as SYDVKM. V was cut by 5 bases and J by 0 bases, with 20 bases left in between.

The chain has TRBV11-3 and TRBJ2-3; D is unclear. Deletions cut 1 base from V and 4 bases from J, with 12 bases between. The CDR3 is 15 residues long. Germline CDR1 SGHNT, CDR2 YENEEA. DNA of the CDR3: TGTGCCAGCAGCTTAGCTACAACAAGCCCAGATACGCAGTATTTT. It is translated as CASSLATTSPDTQYF.

V usage is TRBV7-9 and J usage is TRBJ2-3; a weak D match, TRBD2 (5 bases). Trimming took 0 bases from V and 5 from J, leaving 9 bases between them. This CDR3 comprises 14 residues. Germline CDR1 reads SEHNR; CDR2 reads FQNEAQ (reference sequence). The CDR3 sequence: CASSLAGARDTQYF. CDR3 coding DNA: TGTGCCAGCAGCTTAGCGGGAGCAAGAGATACGCAGTATTTT.

The V gene is TRBV30, the J gene TRBJ2-5; 9 nucleotides align to TRBD2. CDR1 is GTSNPN and CDR2 is SVGIG in the germline V gene (reference sequence). Trimming removed 5 bases from V and 2 bases from J; junction bases left unmatched: 15. The CDR3 spans 17 residues. The CDR3: CAWEGKLGLALQETQYF. The CDR3 bases are TGTGCCTGGGAGGGGAAATTAGGACTAGCGTTACAAGAGACCCAGTACTTC.

This clone came up many times. The chain joins TRBV19 to TRBJ2-5, with no clear D. V was shortened by 10 bases and J by 4 bases, with 10 bases between the two germline ends. CDR1 and CDR2 (germline): LNHDA, SQIVND (reference sequence). The CDR3 sequence is 11 residues long. CDR3 amino acids: CATGRGETQYF. DNA for the CDR3: TGTGCCACGGGCAGAGGAGAGACCCAGTACTTC.

In its sample, this clone was seen a few times. CDR3 region: CASSERSTDTQYF. In nucleotides, the CDR3 is TGTGCCAGCAGTGAGCGCAGCACAGATACGCAGTATTTT. The chain recombines TRBV6-4 with TRBJ2-3; D remains ambiguous. This CDR3 has 13 amino acids. CDR1 and CDR2 (germline): MRHNA, SNTAGT. The V and J ends lost 3 bases and 0 bases respectively, with 4 bases between them.

This sequence joins TRBV28 and TRBJ2-4; 8 positions match TRBD2. The germline gives CDR1 MDHEN, CDR2 SYDVKM. The CDR3 sequence is 14 residues long. The junction had 13 bases not matched to a gene; V was cut back by 7 bases and J by 11 bases. The CDR3 spells CASIEGTRGTFQYF. In nucleotides, the CDR3 is TGTGCCAGCATCGAGGGGACTAGGGGAACGTTTCAGTACTTC.

With regard to this clone: The same CDR3 is also encoded by other DNA sequences in this sample. The chain links TRBV27 to TRBJ2-7, with 9 bases lining up with TRBD1. The J segment lost 4 bases and the V segment lost 6 bases, leaving 10 bases of the junction unmatched. CDR1 MNHEY and CDR2 SMNVEV come from the germline V gene (reference sequence). This CDR3 has 15 amino acids. This CDR3 reads CASSPRDREVYEQYF. CDR3 DNA sequence: TGTGCCAGCAGCCCTCGGGACAGGGAAGTTTACGAGCAGTACTTC.

This chain uses TRBV7-2 with TRBJ1-2, with 7 bases fitting TRBD1. The CDR3 contains 16 residues. V trimming: 4 bases; J trimming: 4 bases; junction bases outside the gene matches: 12. Germline V CDR1 and CDR2: SGHTA, FQGNSA. The CDR3 DNA reads as TGTGCCAGCAGCTCCAGGACAGGAGGGCCCGTCTATGGCTACACCTTC. This codes for CASSSRTGGPVYGYTF.

The V gene is TRBV4-3, the J gene TRBJ1-4, with unresolved D. The CDR3 runs 11 residues. Germline V CDR1 and CDR2: LGHNA, YSLEER. V gave up 4 bases and J gave up 4 bases, with 1 base separating them. The CDR3 loop is CASSRNEKLFF. CDR3 sequence (DNA): TGCGCCAGCAGCCGTAATGAAAAACTGTTTTTT.

This sequence joins TRBV5-1 and TRBJ2-5; no reliable D call. This CDR3 is 14 amino acids long. V lost 0 bases to trimming and J lost 1 base, with 7 bases between them. Germline V gives CDR1 SGHRS, CDR2 YFSETQ. CDR3 sequence: CASSLGHFQETQYF. For the CDR3, the DNA is TGCGCCAGCAGCTTGGGACATTTCCAAGAGACCCAGTACTTC. Full variable domain (missing parts from reference TRBV5-1 and TRBJ2-5): KAGVTQTPRYLIKTRGQQVTLSCSPISGHRSVSWYQQTPGQGLQFLFEYFSETQRNKGNFPGRFSGRQFSNSRSEMNVSTLELGDSALYLCASSLGHFQETQYFGPGTRLLVL.

Here the CDR3 DNA reads TGTGCCAGTACCCCGGTAGCGGGAGTTACCGAGCAGTACTTC. It specifies CASTPVAGVTEQYF. The rearrangement links TRBV19 to TRBJ2-7; TRBD2 aligns across 9 bases. Germline V gene lookup returns CDR1 LNHDA and CDR2 SQIVND (reference sequence). J was trimmed by 6 bases and V by 7 bases; bases with no gene match: 10. This CDR3 comprises 14 residues. The full variable domain, with the rest looked up from reference TRBV19 and TRBJ2-7, is DGGITQSPKYLFRKEGQNVTLSCEQNLNHDAMYWYRQDPGQGLRLIYYSQIVNDFQKGDIAEGYSVSREKKESFPLTVTSAQKNPTAFYLCASTPVAGVTEQYFGPGTRLTVT.

There are a few counts of this clone. V gene TRBV4-1 combines with J gene TRBJ2-4; TRBD2 matches 7 bases. Germline CDR1 reads MGHRA; CDR2 reads YSYEKL. Trimming cost V 4 bases and J 9 bases; bases outside gene matches: 15. The CDR3 is 16 amino acids. Here the CDR3 DNA reads TGCGCCAGCAGCCGAGAACTAGCGCTGGGACGTGCCATTCAGTACTTC. Its protein product is CASSRELALGRAIQYF.

J is TRBJ1-4 and V is TRBV5-1; D gene ambiguous. Germline-derived CDR1 and CDR2 are SGHRS and YFSETQ. V lost 2 bases to trimming and J lost 5 bases, with 10 bases between them. This CDR3 has 14 amino acids. This CDR3 reads CASSFATGNEKLFF. CDR3 coding DNA: TGCGCCAGCAGCTTCGCGACGGGGAATGAAAAACTGTTTTTT.

The rearrangement joins TRBV11-2 to TRBJ1-1; 8 bases map to TRBD1. The V gene end was trimmed by 2 bases and the J gene end by 6 bases; junction bases not matched to a gene: 2. CDR1 and CDR2 from the germline V gene are SGHAT and FQNNGV. CDR3 length: 13 residues. CDR3 nucleotides: TGTGCCAGCAGCTTAACGACAGGGGCTGAAGCTTTCTTT. Translated: CASSLTTGAEAFF.

The V gene is TRBV30, the J gene TRBJ1-2; TRBD1 is a possible D gene (6 bases). Germline CDR1 and CDR2: GTSNPN and SVGIG (reference sequence). The V end was cut by 6 bases, the J end by 5 bases, with 19 bases between. This CDR3 contains 14 residues. This CDR3 is CACAMGGQGYGYTF. For the CDR3, the DNA is TGTGCCTGCGCCATGGGGGGGCAGGGGTATGGCTACACCTTC.

The J gene is TRBJ2-5, the V gene TRBV28; D is possibly TRBD1 (6 bases). V gave up 8 bases and J gave up 1 base, with 11 bases separating them. The CDR3 is 13 amino acids. CDR1 and CDR2 from the germline V gene are MDHEN and SYDVKM. The CDR3 DNA follows: TGTGCCAGCCAAACAGGGACCCAAGAGACCCAGTACTTC. It codes for CASQTGTQETQYF.

The V gene is TRBV5-4, the J gene TRBJ2-1; 9 bases align to TRBD1. The CDR3 totals 15 residues. Germline values: CDR1 SGHNT, CDR2 YYREEE (reference sequence). With 0 bases clipped from V and 7 bases from J, the junction kept 5 bases outside the gene matches. CDR3 sequence: CASSLEGTGRNEQFF. DNA of the CDR3: TGTGCCAGCAGCTTGGAAGGGACAGGGCGAAATGAGCAGTTCTTC.

This clone has more than one count but fewer than ten. The identical CDR3 is also encoded by other nucleotide sequences in the sample. The chain joins TRBV7-2 to TRBJ2-3; D is undetermined. Trimming took off 3 bases at V and 0 bases at J, with 7 bases between the two ends. The germline V gene encodes CDR1 SGHTA and CDR2 FQGNSA. The CDR3 totals 14 residues. CDR3 residues: CASSLLTSTDTQYF. Written as DNA, the CDR3 is TGTGCCAGCAGCTTGCTGACTAGCACAGATACGCAGTATTTT.

The chain is built from TRBV6-6 and TRBJ1-2, with a possible D match to TRBD1 (5 bases). CDR1 is MNHNY and CDR2 is SVGAGI in the germline V gene (reference sequence). CDR3 length equals 14 residues. Trimming took 5 bases from V and 4 from J, leaving 14 bases between them. For the CDR3, the DNA is TGTGCCAGCAGTCCCGGGGCAGGGATCTATGGCTACACCTTC. It translates to CASSPGAGIYGYTF.

With respect to this clone: Other DNA sequences in the same sample also yield this CDR3. This chain joins TRBV7-2 and TRBJ2-5, with D maybe TRBD1 (6 bases). The germline V gene has CDR1 SGHTA and CDR2 FQGNSA. The CDR3 is 14 residues long. Deletions cut 5 bases from V and 2 bases from J, with 12 bases between. The CDR3 spells CASSLWTVQETQYF. Written as DNA, the CDR3 is TGTGCCAGCAGCCTTTGGACAGTTCAAGAGACCCAGTACTTC. Looking up the rest from reference TRBV7-2 and TRBJ2-5 gives the full variable domain: GAGVSQSPSNKVTEKGKDVELRCDPISGHTALYWYRQSLGQGLEFLIYFQGNSAPDKSGLPSDRFSAERTGGSVSTLTIQRTQQEDSAVYLCASSLWTVQETQYFGPGTRLLVL.

The genes are TRBV10-3 and TRBJ2-7, with D unclear. Germline lookup yields CDR1 ENHRY and CDR2 SYGVKD. The CDR3 spans 12 residues. Trimming shortened V by 9 bases and J by 3 bases, and 12 bases separated the two germline ends. CDR3 residues: CAIAPRGYEQYF. CDR3 in DNA: TGTGCCATTGCGCCGCGCGGCTACGAGCAGTACTTC.